The next 12 T cell receptor beta chains were all read from a single sample in a study of cytomegalovirus exposure and HLA in healthy donors. This PCR relied on a set of 60 Vbeta primers and 13 Jbeta primers. The method was immunoSEQ multiplex PCR; TCRdb's version includes in-frame clones alone and lacks a portion of them. The profile covers 100,000 to 150,000 clones, with around 78% appearing a single time and 20% taken by the ten largest. Specimen: PBMCs. The source is a man aged 18 to 30 in good health and CMV-seropositive.

The chain couples TRBV11-2 to TRBJ2-5; the D gene is possibly TRBD1 (5 bases). The J call is doubtful: the DNA matches TRBJ2-7 better. CDR1 and CDR2 from the germline V gene are SGHAT and FQNNGV. The CDR3 runs to 15 residues. The CDR3 spells CASSPRQRLSYEQYF. CDR3 in DNA: TGTGCCAGCAGCCCCCGACAGAGACTCTCCTACGAGCAGTACTTC.

This clone appeared once. The chain joins TRBV19 to TRBJ1-1, with D hard to call. This CDR3 is built from 13 residues. Germline values: CDR1 LNHDA, CDR2 SQIVND (reference sequence). The V gene lost 3 bases and the J gene lost 4 bases, with 9 bases spanning the gap. As DNA, the CDR3 is TGTGCCAGTAGTATTGGGGAGCCCACTGAAGCTTTCTTT. It specifies CASSIGEPTEAFF.

V is TRBV6-6 and J is TRBJ1-5; D may be TRBD1 (6 bases). Trimming shortened V by 6 bases and J by 6 bases, and 12 bases separated the two germline ends. Germline CDR1 and CDR2: MNHNY and SVGAGI (reference sequence). This CDR3 has 13 amino acids. The CDR3 spells CASRRQEPQPQHF. The CDR3 DNA follows: TGTGCCAGCAGGCGACAGGAACCTCAGCCCCAGCATTTT.

This rearrangement joins TRBV5-6 to TRBJ1-1; TRBD1 aligns across 8 bases. The CDR3 is made up of 15 amino acids. J was trimmed by 1 base and V by 0 bases; bases with no gene match: 2. Looked up from germline, CDR1 is SGHDT and CDR2 is YYEEEE. The CDR3 DNA is TGTGCCAGCAGCTTGGGGACAGGGACGAACACTGAAGCTTTCTTT. This sequence encodes CASSLGTGTNTEAFF.

The chain employs TRBV7-9 and TRBJ2-1; D might be TRBD2 (5 bases). Germline V gene sequence: CDR1 SEHNR, CDR2 FQNEAQ (reference sequence). Trimming left V 2 bases short and J 6 bases short, with 8 bases between. The CDR3 runs to 13 residues. Here the CDR3 reads CASSLRLANEQFF. The CDR3 bases are TGTGCCAGCAGCTTAAGGCTAGCCAATGAGCAGTTCTTC.

The gene calls are TRBV16 and TRBJ2-7, with D maybe TRBD1 (5 bases). This CDR3 has 12 residues. CDR1 and CDR2 (germline): KGHSY, FQNENV. Trimming took off 1 base at V and 6 bases at J, with 7 bases between the two ends. CDR3 amino acids: CASSQFDSEQYF. CDR3 sequence (DNA): TGTGCCAGCAGCCAATTTGACAGCGAGCAGTACTTC.

This clone was seen a handful of times. The chain has TRBV2 and TRBJ1-5, with D possibly being TRBD1 (5 bases). This CDR3 has 15 residues. The germline gives CDR1 SNHLY, CDR2 FYNNEI. The V gene lost 5 bases and the J gene lost 0 bases, with 11 bases spanning the gap. DNA for the CDR3: TGTGCCAGCAGTAGCAGACAGATTAGCAATCAGCCCCAGCATTTT. It encodes CASSSRQISNQPQHF.

V gene TRBV7-9 combines with J gene TRBJ2-7, with 8 positions matching TRBD1. The CDR3 extends over 16 amino acids. J gave up 6 bases and V 1 base, and 11 bases lay outside the gene matches. Germline lookup yields CDR1 SEHNR and CDR2 FQNEAQ (reference sequence). CDR3 sequence (DNA): TGTGCCAGCAGCTTAGGGCTCGGACAGGGTTCCGGCGAGCAGTACTTC. It codes for CASSLGLGQGSGEQYF.

This rearrangement joins TRBV10-3 to TRBJ2-5; 8 nucleotides line up with TRBD1. V lost 9 bases and J lost 2; bases outside the gene matches: 5. Germline values: CDR1 ENHRY, CDR2 SYGVKD. The CDR3 has 13 residues. The CDR3 region is CAIGGQDQETQYF. CDR3 nucleotide sequence: TGTGCCATTGGGGGACAGGATCAAGAGACCCAGTACTTC.

This chain joins TRBV4-1 and TRBJ2-2; 13 bases fit TRBD2. V was clipped by 3 bases and J by 5 bases; unmatched bases: 9. Germline CDR1 is MGHRA and CDR2 is YSYEKL. This CDR3 spans 18 amino acids. In DNA, the CDR3 is TGCGCCAGCAGCCAGACTAGCGGGGGGCTTTCCAGGACCGGGGAGCTGTTTTTT. This codes for CASSQTSGGLSRTGELFF.

V is TRBV2 and J is TRBJ1-2; D is possibly TRBD1 (5 bases). Germline values: CDR1 SNHLY, CDR2 FYNNEI. The CDR3 is 13 residues long. The V gene lost 7 bases and the J gene lost 3 bases, with 12 bases spanning the gap. CDR3 residues: CASTVREDYGYTF. CDR3 nucleotide sequence: TGTGCCAGCACAGTCAGGGAGGACTATGGCTACACCTTC.

The chain employs TRBV5-1 and TRBJ1-2; D remains ambiguous. Germline CDR1 is SGHRS and CDR2 is YFSETQ. CDR3 size: 15 residues. V gave up 0 bases and J gave up 14 bases, with 23 bases separating them. In nucleotides, the CDR3 is TGCGCCAGCAGCTTGGCTGGACCACGGGAATCCCCGCTAACCTTC. Translated: CASSLAGPRESPLTF.